Listed below are T cell receptor beta chains from one sample, sequenced in a study of blood T cell repertoires in COVID-19. The assay was immunoSEQ multiplex PCR, and TCRdb's table has in-frame clones only and misses some. Here the sample spans about 58,000 clones, about 83% being singletons. The sequenced sample consisted of peripheral blood. These receptors came from a man aged 35 to 55 with active COVID-19. Each CDR3 is given with its conserved first and last residue. A D gene is named only where the DNA matches it firmly. Part of the rows lack a size; the others show once, few, many or a class for expanded clones.

>TRBJ2-1|NA|NA|TRBV28
TGTGCCACCGACAGGCGTTTGGTCTTTAGCTCCTACAATGAGCAGTTCTTC
CATDRRLVFSSYNEQFF
>TRBJ2-5|NA|TRBD1|TRBV29-1
TGCAGCGTTAGTCCAGGGGGCGGGGAGACCCAGTACTTC
CSVSPGGGETQYF
>TRBJ1-5|NA|NA|TRBV19
TGTGCCAGTACCAGTCCGTATAGCAATCAGCCCCAGCATTTT
CASTSPYSNQPQHF
>TRBJ1-1|many|NA|TRBV19
TGTGCCAGTAGCCTCGGAGGGGATGGGTCGACTGAAGCTTTCTTT
CASSLGGDGSTEAFF
>TRBJ1-6|NA|NA|TRBV30
TGTGCCTGGACGTTGGGGGCGAATTCACCCCTCCACTTT
CAWTLGANSPLHF
>TRBJ2-5|NA|NA|TRBV5-6
TGTGCCAGCAGCTTGGGCGGGACCCAGTACTTC
CASSLGGTQYF
>TRBJ2-6|once|NA|TRBV5-1
TGCGCCAGCAGACGGGGTACTGACTCTGGGGCCAACGTCCTGACTTTC
CASRRGTDSGANVLTF
>TRBJ2-1|NA|TRBD2|TRBV11-2
TGTGCCAGCAGCTCCCGGCCCCCTAGCGGGAGGGCCGTGGTGAATGAGCAGTTCTTC
CASSSRPPSGRAVVNEQFF
>TRBJ1-6|NA|NA|TRBV30
TGTGCCTGGAGTGTAACCGGGTCCAATTCACCCCTCCACTTT
CAWSVTGSNSPLHF
>TRBJ2-1|once|TRBD2|TRBV6-5
TGTGCCAGCAGTTACCGGGACTACTCCTACAATGAGCAGTTCTTC
CASSYRDYSYNEQFF
>TRBJ1-6|NA|NA|TRBV14
TGTGCCAGCAGCCATACCTCACAGGCCGGATCACCCCTCCACTTT
CASSHTSQAGSPLHF
>TRBJ1-5|NA|NA|TRBV19
TGTGCCAGTAGTAGACCATCCGGGGAAGCAAGCAATCAGCCCCAGCATTTT
CASSRPSGEASNQPQHF
>TRBJ1-6|few|TRBD1|TRBV10-1
TGCGCCAGCAGTGAAGGGACAGCAACACCCCTCCACTTT
CASSEGTATPLHF
>TRBJ2-2|NA|NA|TRBV19
TGTGCCAGTAGTATAGTAGCCACAAACACCGGGGAGCTGTTTTTT
CASSIVATNTGELFF
>TRBJ2-1|NA|TRBD2|TRBV11-2
TGTGCCAGCAGCGCCCCGGGACTAGCGGGAGGAAGGAATGAGCAGTTCTTC
CASSAPGLAGGRNEQFF
>TRBJ2-4|NA|NA|TRBV28
TGTGCCAGCAGAACTACAGGGCTCAGGGCCAAAAACATTCAGTACTTC
CASRTTGLRAKNIQYF
>TRBJ1-3|NA|TRBD1|TRBV4-1
TGCGCCAGCAGCCAAGAAGGGTTGCATTACGGACAGGCGACTGGAAACACCATATATTTT
CASSQEGLHYGQATGNTIYF
>TRBJ2-7|NA|TRBD2|TRBV2
TGTGCCAGCAGTGAAAACGGGCGGGAGAGAGACGAGCAGTACTTC
CASSENGRERDEQYF
>TRBJ1-6|NA|NA|TRBV5-1
TGCGCCAGCAGCTTGCAAGGGGCCAATAATTCACCCCTCCACTTT
CASSLQGANNSPLHF
>TRBJ1-1|once|NA|TRBV7-6
TGTGCCAGCAGCTTGGGGGGATCTGAAGCTTTCTTT
CASSLGGSEAFF
>TRBJ2-7|NA|TRBD2|TRBV19
TGTGCCAGTAGTACGCCGGGACTAGCCACCTACGAGCAGTACTTC
CASSTPGLATYEQYF
>TRBJ2-1|NA|TRBD2|TRBV28
TGTGCCAGCAGTTTCATACTGCGGGAGCCAAACTACAATGAGCAGTTCTTC
CASSFILREPNYNEQFF
>TRBJ2-4|once|NA|TRBV5-6
TGTGCCAGCAGCTCCTCGGCGGGTCTAGCCAAAAACATTCAGTACTTC
CASSSSAGLAKNIQYF
>TRBJ2-7|NA|TRBD2|TRBV4-1
TGCGCCAGCAGCCAACTGATCGGGGGGATCAGCTCCTACGAGCAGTACTTC
CASSQLIGGISSYEQYF
>TRBJ1-1|NA|NA|TRBV27
TGTGCCAGTACGTCGAGTCCTTGGTCTATGAACACTGAAGCTTTCTTT
CASTSSPWSMNTEAFF
>TRBJ2-5|NA|TRBD1|TRBV5-5
TGTGCCAGCAGCTTCCAACCGGGACAGGGGTTAGGAGAGACCCAGTACTTC
CASSFQPGQGLGETQYF
>TRBJ2-1|NA|TRBD1|TRBV24-1
TGTGCCACGGGAGCCGGGACAGGAATGAATGAGCAGTTCTTC
CATGAGTGMNEQFF
>TRBJ2-5|NA|NA|TRBV11-2
TGTGCCAGCAGCTTAGATCGGGGCAGGGGAAAACAAGAGACCCAGTACTTC
CASSLDRGRGKQETQYF
>TRBJ2-7|NA|NA|TRBV24-1
TGTGCCACCAGTATGTCAGGACTCTCCTACGAGCAGTACTTC
CATSMSGLSYEQYF
>TRBJ1-1|NA|NA|TRBV4-1
TGCGCCAGCAGCCAATCACCTGTGGCAGGGCCCACTGAAGCTTTCTTT
CASSQSPVAGPTEAFF
>TRBJ2-3|NA|NA|TRBV7-3
TGTGCCAGCAGCTTAGGTGCTAACACAGATACGCAGTATTTT
CASSLGANTDTQYF
>TRBJ2-7|NA|NA|TRBV7-2
TGTGCCAGCAGCTTCAGCGGGTACGAGCAGTACTTC
CASSFSGYEQYF
>TRBJ1-5|NA|NA|TRBV6-5
TGTGCCAGCATTCGGGGGGGCAATCAGCCCCAGCATTTT
CASIRGGNQPQHF
>TRBJ1-4|NA|TRBD1|TRBV6-1
TGTGCCAGCAGTGAAGATCTAGGGGGCCGAACAACTAATGAAAAACTGTTTTTT
CASSEDLGGRTTNEKLFF
>TRBJ2-1|NA|NA|TRBV20-1
TGCAGTACAGGGTACAATGAGCAGTTCTTC
CSTGYNEQFF
>TRBJ1-2|NA|TRBD1|TRBV27
TGTGCCAGCAGTCCGGGACAGGGAAGCTACACCTTC
CASSPGQGSYTF
>TRBJ2-3|NA|NA|TRBV27
TGTGCCAGCAGTCCCCGCGGGGACGCAGATACGCAGTATTTT
CASSPRGDADTQYF
>TRBJ2-1|NA|TRBD2|TRBV5-4
TGTGCCAGCAGCCCAAGATCTAGCGGGCGGAGCTCCTACAATGAGCAGTTCTTC
CASSPRSSGRSSYNEQFF
>TRBJ1-2|NA|TRBD1|TRBV14
TGTGCCAGCAGCCATAAACAGGGGTATGGCTACACCTTC
CASSHKQGYGYTF
>TRBJ2-3|NA|TRBD2|TRBV9
TGTGCCAGCAGCGTACCGAGCGGGGCTAGCACAGATACGCAGTATTTT
CASSVPSGASTDTQYF
>TRBJ1-3|NA|NA|TRBV10-3
TGTGCCATCACCTCTCAGTCTGGAAACACCATATATTTT
CAITSQSGNTIYF
>TRBJ2-2|NA|NA|TRBV5-1
TGCGCCAGCAGCTTTAGGGGCAGGGCGAACACCGGGGAGCTGTTTTTT
CASSFRGRANTGELFF
>TRBJ1-1|NA|TRBD1|TRBV18
TGTGCCAGCTCACCACGATCGGTCGGGACAGGGGGCCCCACTGAAGCTTTCTTT
CASSPRSVGTGGPTEAFF
>TRBJ2-3|NA|NA|TRBV10-1
TGCGCCAGCAGCGTGGACTTCTCAGATACGCAGTATTTT
CASSVDFSDTQYF
>TRBJ2-5|NA|TRBD2|TRBV2
TGTGCCAGCAGACGGACTAGCGGACAAGAGACCCAGTACTTC
CASRRTSGQETQYF
>TRBJ2-1|NA|NA|TRBV7-3
TGTGCCAGCAGCCCCAGGGGGGCGAGCTCCTACAATGAGCAGTTCTTC
CASSPRGASSYNEQFF
>TRBJ2-7|NA|TRBD2|TRBV27
TGTGCCAGCAGTCCGACTAGCGGGAGGCCATACGAGCAGTACTTC
CASSPTSGRPYEQYF
>TRBJ2-5|NA|TRBD1|TRBV5-4
TGTGCCAGCCGTCCCGGAGCAGGGGGCTTCTTGAGGGAGACCCAGTACTTC
CASRPGAGGFLRETQYF